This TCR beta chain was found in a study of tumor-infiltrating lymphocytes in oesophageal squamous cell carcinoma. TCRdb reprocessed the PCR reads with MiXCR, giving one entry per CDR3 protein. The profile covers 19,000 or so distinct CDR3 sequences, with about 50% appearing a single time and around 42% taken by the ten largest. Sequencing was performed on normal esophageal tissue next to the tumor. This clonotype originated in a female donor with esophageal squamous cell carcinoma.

CDR3 in amino acids: CASRSARLGYNEQFF. The CDR3 DNA sequence: TGTGCCAGCAGGAGTGCTCGGCTAGGATACAATGAGCAGTTCTTC. The chain has TRBV7-6 and TRBJ2-1; D remains unclear. The CDR3 loop spans 15 amino acids. From germline, CDR1 is SGHVS and CDR2 FNYEAQ. Trimming pared 6 bases from V and 4 bases from J, leaving 16 bases between.